Following are 6 T cell receptor beta chains from one sample sequenced in a study of T-cell reconstitution after alpha-beta-depleted transplantation in children. A TCRbeta library incorporating unique molecular identifiers was prepared. TCRdb re-analysed the PCR reads in MiXCR, keeping a single row per CDR3 protein. Among about 980,000 distinct CDR3 sequences listed, 25% to 30% were seen once. The material sequenced was PBMCs, mostly from graft donor cells, taken 360 days after TCRalphabeta/CD19-depleted stem cell transplant. These receptors came from a boy under two years old who had a stem cell transplant for SCID, so the T cells may come from the graft donor.

This clonotype has just a few counts. The CDR3 coding sequence is TGCGCCAGCGGCCAGGGGGGCCTCGCAGATACGCAGTATTTT. This codes for CASGQGGLADTQYF. V is TRBV5-1 and J is TRBJ2-3; maybe TRBD1 (7 bases). CDR1 and CDR2 from the germline V gene are SGHRS and YFSETQ. Trimming left V 7 bases short and J 4 bases short, with 16 bases between. This CDR3 is built from 14 residues.

J is TRBJ2-1 and V is TRBV12-3 or TRBV12-4, with TRBD2 matching 12 bases. This CDR3 has 17 residues. The junction had 13 bases not matched to a gene; V was cut back by 6 bases and J by 7 bases. CDR3 amino acids: CASSTIVASGGANEQFF. CDR3 DNA: TGTGCCAGCAGCACAATTGTCGCTAGCGGGGGGGCAAATGAGCAGTTCTTC.

This clonotype appeared a few times. This chain joins TRBV7-9 and TRBJ2-5; 11 bases line up with TRBD2. V lost 5 bases to trimming and J lost 2 bases; unmatched junction nucleotides: 7. From germline, CDR1 is SEHNR and CDR2 FQNEAQ (reference sequence). The CDR3 is made up of 16 amino acids. The CDR3 DNA reads as TGTGCCAGCAGCAGGCCGGGACTAGCGGTACAAGAGACCCAGTACTTC. Translation gives CASSRPGLAVQETQYF.

The V gene is TRBV29-1, the J gene TRBJ2-7; 8 nucleotides line up with TRBD1. This CDR3 contains 13 residues. Trimming cost V 3 bases and J 6 bases; bases outside gene matches: 7. CDR1 is SQVTM, CDR2 ANQGSEA, per germline. The CDR3: CSVDGDRLSEQYF. The CDR3 DNA reads TGCAGCGTTGATGGGGACAGGCTCAGCGAGCAGTACTTC.

The rearrangement joins TRBV5-1 to TRBJ2-3; tentative D call: TRBD2 (5 bases). There are 15 residues in the CDR3. Germline assignment: CDR1 SGHRS and CDR2 YFSETQ. V shed 6 bases and J shed 1 base, with 15 bases lying between them. The CDR3: CASNGIAAGTDTQYF. In DNA form, the CDR3 reads TGCGCCAGCAACGGGATAGCTGCTGGCACAGATACGCAGTATTTT.

This clonotype has more than one count but fewer than ten. The chain couples TRBV7-3 to TRBJ2-1; 9 nucleotides agree with TRBD2. With 5 bases clipped from V and 7 bases from J, the junction kept 9 bases outside the gene matches. CDR1 and CDR2 from the germline V gene are SGHTA and FQGTGA. This CDR3 comprises 15 residues. The DNA for the CDR3 is TGTGCCAGCAGCGCCGTAGCGGGGGTCTGGAATGAGCAGTTCTTC. It yields the protein CASSAVAGVWNEQFF.